The subject of this entry is one TCR beta chain. Its binding antigen is unknown. One base away there is no much larger clone; base qualities are not given. This entry belongs to a study of vaccination and CD4 T cells after COVID-19 (dated by TCRdb to 2022 to 2024). Study-level background: Convalescent patients had a positive SARS-CoV-2 result on nasal swab PCR, and of these patients, nine had mild disease and one had severe disease. In more than eight COVID-19 convalescent patients and a handful of infection-naive healthy vaccine recipients, researchers compared the spike-specific CD4+ TCR repertoire from before mRNA vaccination with the repertoire from after. Control cultures used a CEFX viral epitope pool as positive control, an HIV-1 Nef peptide pool as negative control, or no peptide. Each participant got two doses of either the Pfizer-BioNTech BNT162b2 vaccine (n=8) or the Moderna mRNA-1273 vaccine (n=2). For stimulating the cultures, overlapping spike peptide pools were used, derived from SARS-CoV-2 as well as from the common cold coronaviruses HCoV-NL63, HCoV-OC43 and HCoV-229E. Post-vaccine blood samples were obtained a median of around 67 days after the second vaccine dose, with a range of roughly 13 to 250 days. Post-COVID blood samples were collected from convalescent patients a median of approximately 93 days after diagnosis, with a range of about 30 to 180 days. The convalescent cohort included six males and four females, with two Hispanic individuals, seven Caucasians, two Asians and one multiracial person.

CDR3 length: 15 amino acids, cysteine to phenylalanine. The retained sequence is limited to the CDR3, 45 bases, with the frame set at the first base. Trimming takes 3 bases off V and 3 bases off J; junction bases not matched to a gene: 6. Libraries were built with PCR. DNA from cultured CD4+ T cells underwent TCR sequencing with the Oncomine TCR Beta short-read assay at the Johns Hopkins FTIC core. Genomic DNA was extracted from the cultured CD4+ T cells with the QIAamp micro DNA kit. Oncomine TCR Beta libraries from cultured CD4+ T cells were pooled with unique dual indexes and sequenced on an Illumina iSeq 100. Per the authors' processing: Non-productive sequences were filtered out, and CDR3s that did not start with C, did not end with F or W, or were shorter than 7 amino acids were discarded. Antigen-specific clonotypes were identified using the MANAFEST web application through comparison of peptide-stimulated wells with reference and other culture wells. To be called positive, a clone needed an FDR below 0.05, an odds ratio above 5, and a productive frequency above 0.1% in at least two of three replicate wells. Cross-reactive clonotypes were defined as significantly expanded in both SARS-CoV-2 spike wells and at least one common cold coronavirus spike condition. CDR3 homology was assessed with Levenshtein distances (stringdist) and unrooted phylogenetic trees (ape) in R version 3.6.1. The public sequencing data were trimmed at Q25 with fastp and processed into clonotypes with MiXCR by TCRdb, which kept only in-frame beta chains. Merged by CDR3 protein, the rows form single entries marked with the most common genes and DNA. The V and J calls reflect TCRdb's pipeline rather than the authors' work. In all, the sample holds around 15,000 distinct CDR3 sequences, and around three fifths of those were seen once. The ten biggest clones cover roughly a tenth of the sample.

The treatment or condition label on this specimen signifies: roughly 11-day PBMC culture with coronavirus spike peptide pools or control peptides (ViraFEST assay). The study used the ViraFEST assay, which expanded antigen-specific T cells with peptide pools and then identified expanded clonotypes by TCR sequencing. The convalescent patients' positive SARS-CoV-2 PCR tests fell between March and December 2020, which was before the Alpha, Beta and Delta variants emerged in the United States. Each well held 1.5 million to 2.5 million PBMCs cultured with approximately 9.2 ug/ml peptide pools in IMDM containing around 5% human AB serum and roughly 9.3 IU/ml IL-2. Half of the culture medium was replaced with fresh IL-2-containing medium on days 3 and 7. After 10 days of culture, CD4+ T cells were isolated by negative selection using the EasySep CD4+ T cell isolation kit. PBMCs were separated from whole blood using Ficoll-Paque Plus gradient centrifugation and then either used fresh or cryopreserved at -140C. Each culture condition was generally run in triplicate wells.

Study-level results and caveats: Relatively few convalescent patients were included in the study, and early timepoints after natural infection were not analyzed. Among convalescent patients, a median about 86% of the SARS-CoV-2-reactive clones seen after vaccination appeared only after vaccination, which suggests priming specific to the vaccine. The median count of SARS-CoV-2-reactive clonotypes went up from 20 to 25 after infection to 38 after vaccination, although the change was not significant. Of the vaccine-specific clones found in convalescent patients, nearly all (304 of 307) were mono-reactive for SARS-CoV-2 spike instead of being cross-reactive with common cold coronaviruses.

The sequenced sample consisted of CD4+ T cells from blood, cultured in vitro. The chain joins TRBV12-3 or TRBV12-4 to TRBJ2-7; 9 nucleotides in the junction match TRBD2. The receptor was isolated from a human donor who had recovered from COVID-19. The CDR3 reads CASSLDSGSFYEQYF. The nucleotide sequence reads TGTGCCAGCAGTTTGGATAGCGGGAGTTTCTACGAGCAGTACTTC.